Detailed here is one TCR beta chain. Its antigen remains unidentified. This entry comes from a study of cytomegalovirus exposure and HLA in healthy donors. A multiplex PCR was run with 60 Vbeta primers and 13 Jbeta primers. The data were produced by immunoSEQ multiplex PCR, yet TCRdb's version contains in-frame clones alone and is incomplete. There are roughly 180,000 clones in the sample; less than 80% occur only once, and 0.65% to 0.95% lies in the top ten. Study conclusions and caveats: The authors enumerated 150 to 200 TCR beta chains as linked to cytomegalovirus. For TCR beta chains, V- and J-gene trimming was later linked to a missense DCLRE1C variant. Despite most TCR sequences being rare, some public TCRs occurred in many donors. Earlier findings revealed that most TCR beta V segments proved productive either about 87% or about 30% of the time.

With 1 base clipped from V and 7 bases from J, the junction kept 7 bases outside the gene matches. The CDR3 spans 15 residues. Germline V gene sequence: CDR1 LGHNA, CDR2 YNFKEQ. Sequencing was performed on PBMCs. This chain connects TRBV4-2 to TRBJ1-5, with 7 bases lining up with TRBD1. The clonotype comes from a female donor in good health and CMV-seronegative. The CDR3 DNA follows: TGTGCCAGCAGCCAAGCTGATGGACAGGCCCAGCCCCAGCATTTT. Its protein product is CASSQADGQAQPQHF.